These 6 T cell receptor beta chains originate from one sample sequenced in a study of blood T cell repertoires in COVID-19. Produced via immunoSEQ multiplex PCR; TCRdb's table is partial and in-frame only. Of 220,000 or so clones listed, roughly 84% were seen once; the top ten hold roughly 6.2%. The material sequenced was PBMCs or T cells enriched from blood (not recorded which). These receptor sequences come from a woman aged 40 to 50 who had recovered from COVID-19.

V gene TRBV19 combines with J gene TRBJ2-1; D is undetermined. There are 14 residues in the CDR3. The germline V gene has CDR1 LNHDA and CDR2 SQIVND (reference sequence). The V end was cut by 0 bases, the J end by 4 bases, with 7 bases between. The CDR3 protein is CASSIDHKYNEQFF. Written as DNA, the CDR3 is TGTGCCAGTAGTATAGATCACAAATACAATGAGCAGTTCTTC.

V usage is TRBV5-1 and J usage is TRBJ1-3; D is unresolved. The length of the CDR3 is 15 residues. CDR1 is SGHRS, CDR2 YFSETQ, per germline. Between the trimmed V and J ends, which lost 0 bases and 2 bases, there was a span of 9 bases. The DNA for the CDR3 is TGCGCCAGCAGCTTGGGGGAAGCGGCTGGAAACACCATATATTTT. The encoded protein is CASSLGEAAGNTIYF.

The CDR3 coding sequence is TGTGCCAGCAGCTCCCCCGGGGCTGGGGGCGGGGAGACCCAGTACTTC. It encodes CASSSPGAGGGETQYF. The gene calls are TRBV5-4 and TRBJ2-5, with a possible D match to TRBD1 (6 bases). Germline V lookup: CDR1 SGHNT, CDR2 YYREEE (reference sequence). V was shortened by 3 bases and J by 5 bases, with 20 bases between the two germline ends. This CDR3 region has 16 residues. The whole variable domain, remainder taken from reference TRBV5-4 and TRBJ2-5, is ETGVTQSPTHLIKTRGQQVTLRCSSQSGHNTVSWYQQALGQGPQFIFQYYREEENGRGNFPPRFSGLQFPNYSSELNVNALELDDSALYLCASSSPGAGGGETQYFGPGTRLLVL.

CDR3 in DNA: TGTGCCAGCAGTTTATCCTCAGGGGCACACCTCTACGAGCAGTACTTC. It translates to CASSLSSGAHLYEQYF. The chain couples TRBV28 to TRBJ2-7; maybe TRBD1 (6 bases). Per the germline V gene, CDR1 is MDHEN and CDR2 is SYDVKM. The CDR3 has 16 amino acids. V was trimmed by 1 base and J by 3 bases, leaving 16 bases between them.

The V gene is TRBV6-5, the J gene TRBJ2-5, with TRBD2 matching 13 bases. This CDR3 has 16 residues. V was pared by 4 bases and J by 5 bases, with 7 bases of the junction left unmatched. CDR1 MNHEY and CDR2 SVGAGI come from the germline V gene. CDR3 protein: CASSSGLAGARETQYF. In DNA form, the CDR3 reads TGTGCCAGCAGTTCTGGACTAGCGGGAGCTCGGGAGACCCAGTACTTC.

This chain links TRBV6-5 with TRBJ2-7, with D unclear. The CDR3 sequence is 10 residues long. Germline CDR1 is MNHEY and CDR2 is SVGAGI. The CDR3 region is CASRYYEQYF. The CDR3 DNA follows: TGTGCTAGTCGGTACTACGAGCAGTACTTC.